The source of this T cell receptor beta chain is a study of blood T cells in healthy people across ages. On this clonotype itself: Its antigen is unknown. An end of the junction does not agree with germline; a read error may underlie this.

It was with a sample-barcoded 5' primer and a J-beta primer mix that a second PCR of roughly 7 to 11 cycles was run. TCRdb itself ran the 5' RACE reads through MiXCR, one entry per CDR3 protein. Of hundreds of thousands of distinct CDR3 sequences in the sample, 45% to 65% were seen once. Ranging in age from about 6 to 100, the donors were healthy Caucasian individuals from Russia. The CDR3 has 17 amino acids. The germline V gene has CDR1 MGHRA and CDR2 YSYEKL. Study conclusions and caveats: It was held that the diversity estimates obtained from one million T cells were underestimates. Roughly linear age-related decline in beta diversity appeared, significant by age about 40. PBMCs were not sorted, which prevented a conclusive comparison of naive versus antigen-experienced cells.

Sequencing was done on a sample of blood. The receptor comes from a man in his fifties or sixties in good health. V is TRBV4-1 and J is TRBJ2-3, with D possibly being TRBD2 (6 bases). CDR3 protein: CASNQSFRRGSTDTQYF. CDR3 nucleotide sequence: TGCGCCAGCAACCAATCGTTTAGGCGGGGAAGCACAGATACGCAGTATTTT.